Below, 12 T cell receptor beta chains from the same sample are listed, as sequenced in a study of T cell repertoires in cytomegalovirus infection. The antigens these receptors bind are not known. TCRdb reprocessed the reads with MiXCR, giving one entry per CDR3 protein. The sample gives roughly 280,000 distinct CDR3 sequences, less than 25% of which show up once; approximately 20% is in the top ten. The sequencing used cultured PBMCs, collected from culture after CMV antigen stimulation. The receptor source for this set is a human donor in good health (CMV status not recorded). Some clones in this sample may be carry-over from other donors' samples.

The V call is TRBV6-2 or TRBV6-3, the J call TRBJ1-2; D call uncertain. The CDR3 extends over 14 amino acids. The germline CDR1 and CDR2 sequences are MNHEY and SVGEGT. The germline V and J ends were trimmed by 4 bases and 4 bases, with 13 bases remaining between them. The CDR3 region has the DNA TGTGCCAGCAGTTTGGGAGGCATCATCTATGGCTACACCTTC. Its translation: CASSLGGIIYGYTF.

The V and J genes are TRBV7-9 and TRBJ1-1, with 7 bases lining up with TRBD1. Germline V CDR1 and CDR2: SEHNR, FQNEAQ (reference sequence). V shed 3 bases, J shed 6 bases, and the junction held 4 bases outside the gene matches. The CDR3 totals 13 residues. In DNA form, the CDR3 reads TGTGCCAGCAGCTTGACAGGGATCGCTGAAGCTTTCTTT. Its protein is CASSLTGIAEAFF. Supplemented by reference TRBV7-9 and TRBJ1-1, the full variable domain reads DTGVSQNPRHKITKRGQNVTFRCDPISEHNRLYWYRQTLGQGPEFLTYFQNEAQLEKSRLLSDRFSAERPKGSFSTLEIQRTEQGDSAMYLCASSLTGIAEAFFGQGTRLTVV.

This clonotype showed up many times. The CDR3 sequence: CASSLGENYGYTF. The CDR3 DNA sequence: TGTGCCAGCAGCTTAGGGGAGAACTATGGCTACACCTTC. The chain has TRBV7-8 and TRBJ1-2; D is undetermined. The germline V gene encodes CDR1 SGHVS and CDR2 FQNEAQ. The CDR3 is 13 amino acids. V was cut by 1 base and J by 2 bases, with 5 bases left in between.

V and J are TRBV20-1 and TRBJ1-6; D ambiguous. CDR1 DFQATT and CDR2 SNEGSKA come from the germline V gene (reference sequence). This CDR3 has 12 residues. V lost 3 bases and J 9 bases, leaving 9 bases between the germline ends. CDR3: CSASFLGSPLHF. The CDR3 DNA sequence: TGCAGTGCTAGTTTTCTTGGTTCACCCCTCCACTTT.

This clonotype appeared a few times. The V and J genes are TRBV28 and TRBJ2-7, with D uncertain. The germline V and J ends were trimmed by 3 bases and 4 bases, with 7 bases remaining between them. The CDR3 covers 12 residues. In germline, CDR1 is MDHEN, CDR2 SYDVKM. This CDR3 is CASSFLQYEQYF. The CDR3 DNA is TGTGCCAGCAGTTTTCTACAATACGAGCAGTACTTC. The full variable domain, completed using reference TRBV28 and TRBJ2-7, is DVKVTQSSRYLVKRTGEKVFLECVQDMDHENMFWYRQDPGLGLRLIYFSYDVKMKEKGDIPEGYSVSREKKERFSLILESASTNQTSMYLCASSFLQYEQYFGPGTRLTVT.

At least ten counts were recorded for this clonotype. The chain joins TRBV7-2 to TRBJ2-5; D is unclear. CDR3 length equals 14 residues. Germline assignment: CDR1 SGHTA and CDR2 FQGNSA. V shed 5 bases and J shed 1 base, with 11 bases lying between them. The CDR3 DNA reads as TGTGCCAGCAGCCTCCGACTGAGCCAAGAGACCCAGTACTTC. Translation: CASSLRLSQETQYF.

J is TRBJ2-5 and V is TRBV30; 8 bases agree with TRBD1. This CDR3 contains 16 residues. Unmatched junction bases numbered 10, after V lost 0 bases and J lost 4 bases. Looked up from germline, CDR1 is GTSNPN and CDR2 is SVGIG (reference sequence). As DNA, the CDR3 is TGTGCCTGGAGTGTGACACGGACAGGGCGTTCAGAGACCCAGTACTTC. Protein product: CAWSVTRTGRSETQYF.

The chain is built from TRBV4-1 and TRBJ2-7; no clear D. Between the trimmed V and J ends, which lost 8 bases and 3 bases, there was a span of 17 bases. Germline V gene sequence: CDR1 MGHRA, CDR2 YSYEKL. CDR3 length equals 14 residues. Here the CDR3 DNA reads TGCGCCAGCTCAAGCGCCCCATCGGGCTACGAGCAGTACTTC. This encodes CASSSAPSGYEQYF.

This clonotype was seen more than once but under ten times. The chain uses TRBV4-2 and TRBJ2-7; 10 nucleotides match TRBD2. The CDR3 totals 15 residues. V lost 3 bases, J lost 2 bases, and 4 bases stayed unmatched. Germline loops: CDR1 LGHNA, CDR2 YNFKEQ. CDR3 loop: CASSQLLAGTYEQYF. Written as DNA, the CDR3 is TGTGCCAGCAGCCAGCTACTAGCGGGGACCTACGAGCAGTACTTC.

This clonotype appeared a few times. This chain connects TRBV12-3 or TRBV12-4 to TRBJ1-1, with TRBD1 matching over 7 bases. The CDR3 extends over 15 amino acids. Trimming at V came to 5 bases and at J to 2 bases, leaving 8 bases not matched to a gene. The CDR3 loop is CASSPTNRGNTEAFF. CDR3 DNA: TGTGCCAGCAGTCCTACAAACAGGGGAAACACTGAAGCTTTCTTT.

In this sample, this clonotype turned up many times. The J gene is TRBJ2-1, the V gene TRBV7-2; the match to TRBD1 covers 7 bases. Germline V lookup: CDR1 SGHTA, CDR2 FQGNSA. The CDR3 is made up of 18 amino acids. V was clipped by 5 bases and J by 8 bases; unmatched bases: 21. The CDR3 sequence: CASSQDLLQGWGLDEQFF. CDR3 in DNA: TGTGCCAGCAGCCAAGACCTATTACAGGGGTGGGGGTTGGATGAGCAGTTCTTC.

This rearrangement joins TRBV12-3 or TRBV12-4 to TRBJ1-5; 8 nucleotides match TRBD1. V was pared by 6 bases and J by 5 bases, with 9 bases of the junction left unmatched. The CDR3 loop spans 15 amino acids. The CDR3 sequence: CASRGTGRTYQPQHF. Here the CDR3 DNA reads TGTGCCAGCAGAGGGACAGGCCGCACCTATCAGCCCCAGCATTTT.